A single sample is the source of the 19 T cell receptor beta chains below, sequenced in a study of T cells after yellow fever vaccination. TCRdb used MiXCR to reprocess the 5' RACE reads, holding one entry per CDR3 protein. The repertoire holds hundreds of thousands of distinct CDR3 sequences, with roughly an eighth as singletons. This specimen consisted of PBMCs, obtained on the day of the yellow fever booster vaccination. Receptors were obtained from a man between 25 and 39 years old who received the YFV17D yellow fever vaccine.

This clonotype has a handful of counts. This rearrangement joins TRBV5-1 to TRBJ2-5; 9 bases agree with TRBD1. Losses at the gene ends were 2 bases for V and 3 bases for J; bases not matched to a gene: 8. This CDR3 spans 16 amino acids. The V gene's germline CDR1 is SGHRS and CDR2 YFSETQ. The CDR3 sequence: CASSFIPGQGEETQYF. The CDR3 DNA sequence: TGCGCCAGCAGCTTCATTCCGGGACAGGGAGAAGAGACCCAGTACTTC. Filled out from reference TRBV5-1 and TRBJ2-5, the complete variable domain reads KAGVTQTPRYLIKTRGQQVTLSCSPISGHRSVSWYQQTPGQGLQFLFEYFSETQRNKGNFPGRFSGRQFSNSRSEMNVSTLELGDSALYLCASSFIPGQGEETQYFGPGTRLLVL.

CDR3 in DNA: TGCGCCAGCAGCTTGGAAGCTGGAAACACCATATATTTT. It is translated as CASSLEAGNTIYF. V and J are TRBV5-1 and TRBJ1-3, with D hard to call. CDR3 size: 13 residues. Germline CDR1 SGHRS, CDR2 YFSETQ. Between the trimmed V and J ends, which lost 0 bases and 2 bases, there was a span of 3 bases.

This chain connects TRBV6-2 or TRBV6-3 to TRBJ2-2; 8 nucleotides agree with TRBD1. The CDR3 length is 16 residues. The junction had 6 bases not matched to a gene; V was cut back by 2 bases and J by 4 bases. CDR1 MNHEY and CDR2 SVGEGT come from the germline V gene. The CDR3, as DNA: TGTGCCAGCAGTTACCCGGGACAGGCGCCCACCGGGGAGCTGTTTTTT. It translates to CASSYPGQAPTGELFF.

The chain couples TRBV6-5 to TRBJ2-1, with D possibly matching TRBD1 (5 bases). The CDR3 sequence is 14 residues long. V was trimmed by 0 bases and J by 6 bases, leaving 9 bases between them. Per germline, CDR1 MNHEY and CDR2 SVGAGI. The CDR3: CASSYSGASNEQFF. As DNA, the CDR3 is TGTGCCAGCAGTTACTCAGGGGCGTCCAATGAGCAGTTCTTC.

This clonotype was detected a few times. V is TRBV20-1 and J is TRBJ2-5, with a weak D call TRBD1 (5 bases). This CDR3 has 12 residues. Between the trimmed V and J ends, which lost 7 bases and 2 bases, there was a span of 11 bases. Germline-derived CDR1 and CDR2 are DFQATT and SNEGSKA (reference sequence). The CDR3 here is CSVPRVQETQYF. DNA for the CDR3: TGCAGTGTCCCCAGGGTGCAAGAGACCCAGTACTTC.

This chain links TRBV7-8 with TRBJ2-3; D might be TRBD1 (6 bases). Germline assignment: CDR1 SGHVS and CDR2 FQNEAQ. Trimming stripped 5 bases from V and 0 bases from J, with 15 bases between. This CDR3 is 16 amino acids long. CDR3 region: CASSPGDQPSTDTQYF. DNA for the CDR3: TGTGCCAGCAGCCCAGGGGACCAACCTAGCACAGATACGCAGTATTTT.

V is TRBV6-1 and J is TRBJ2-7, with 9 nucleotides matching TRBD1. CDR1 and CDR2 from the germline V gene are MNHNS and SASEGT. The ends lost 5 bases at V and 1 base at J; junction bases unmatched: 15. CDR3 length: 18 amino acids. The CDR3 protein is CASSRRDRVTSASYEQYF. CDR3 nucleotides: TGTGCCAGCAGTCGCCGGGACAGGGTCACTAGCGCTTCCTACGAGCAGTACTTC.

This chain uses TRBV3-1 with TRBJ2-7; 8 nucleotides align to TRBD1. Trimming at V came to 4 bases and at J to 5 bases, leaving 4 bases not matched to a gene. Per germline, CDR1 LGHDT and CDR2 YNNKEL (reference sequence). The CDR3 sequence is 13 residues long. The CDR3 sequence is CASSPRGLDEQYF. CDR3 in DNA: TGTGCCAGCAGCCCCAGGGGGCTCGACGAGCAGTACTTC.

This clonotype was seen a few times. V usage is TRBV7-2 and J usage is TRBJ2-1; 13 nucleotides align to TRBD2. CDR3 length: 13 amino acids. Germline V gene data show CDR1 as SGHTA and CDR2 as FQGNSA. J lost 5 bases, V lost 8 bases, and 0 bases had no gene match. Written as DNA, the CDR3 is TGTGCCAGCGGGACTAGCGGGAACAATGAGCAGTTCTTC. Translated, it gives CASGTSGNNEQFF.

The table lists this clonotype with a few counts. V and J are TRBV5-1 and TRBJ1-6, with 12 bases lining up with TRBD1. This CDR3 has 16 residues. The germline gives CDR1 SGHRS, CDR2 YFSETQ. V gave up 2 bases and J gave up 7 bases; unmatched junction bases: 4. Here the CDR3 DNA reads TGCGCCAGCAGCTTACGGGGACAGGGGGCGAATTCACCCCTCCACTTT. Amino acid sequence: CASSLRGQGANSPLHF. Drawing the rest from reference TRBV5-1 and TRBJ1-6, the complete variable domain is KAGVTQTPRYLIKTRGQQVTLSCSPISGHRSVSWYQQTPGQGLQFLFEYFSETQRNKGNFPGRFSGRQFSNSRSEMNVSTLELGDSALYLCASSLRGQGANSPLHFGNGTRLTVT.

Only a few counts were recorded for this clonotype. The chain is built from TRBV20-1 and TRBJ1-4; D not certain. The V gene's germline CDR1 is DFQATT and CDR2 SNEGSKA (reference sequence). V lost 6 bases and J 3 bases, leaving 14 bases between the germline ends. This CDR3 is built from 14 residues. Here the CDR3 DNA reads TGCAGTGCCACTCCACAATCGGCTAATGAAAAACTGTTTTTT. This gives the protein CSATPQSANEKLFF.

J is TRBJ2-2 and V is TRBV7-6; 8 positions agree with TRBD2. CDR1 is SGHVS, CDR2 FNYEAQ, per germline. After removal of 6 bases from V and 2 bases from J, the junction contained 5 bases not matched to a gene. The CDR3 has 15 amino acids. DNA for the CDR3: TGTGCCAGCAGTTATCTAGCGGGTAACACCGGGGAGCTGTTTTTT. This translates into CASSYLAGNTGELFF.

Comments on this clonotype: Germline and junction disagree at one end, which may indicate a read error. The chain uses TRBV10-3 and TRBJ2-7; TRBD2 matches at 7 bases. CDR1 is ENHRY, CDR2 SYGVKD, per germline. CDR3 size: 15 residues. CDR3 sequence: CAIGESRERIYEQYF. The CDR3 bases are TGTGCCATCGGTGAGTCGCGGGAGAGGATCTACGAGCAGTACTTC.

The V gene is TRBV5-1, the J gene TRBJ2-7; 10 bases line up with TRBD1. The CDR3 has 13 amino acids. V shed 4 bases, J shed 5 bases, and the junction held 3 bases outside the gene matches. Germline V gene sequence: CDR1 SGHRS, CDR2 YFSETQ. The CDR3 DNA sequence: TGCGCCAGCAGCCGGGACAGGGGCCACGAGCAGTACTTC. Translated, it gives CASSRDRGHEQYF.

The rearrangement uses TRBV14 and TRBJ1-1; D may be TRBD1 (5 bases). Germline V gene lookup returns CDR1 SGHDN and CDR2 FVKESK. The V and J ends lost 2 bases and 0 bases respectively, with 10 bases between them. The CDR3 loop spans 15 amino acids. The CDR3 region is CASSQPGRMNTEAFF. The CDR3 region has the DNA TGTGCCAGCAGCCAACCGGGGCGGATGAACACTGAAGCTTTCTTT.

V is TRBV4-2 and J is TRBJ2-3; TRBD2 matches 9 bases. The CDR3 contains 17 residues. Trimming at V came to 0 bases and at J to 6 bases, leaving 10 bases not matched to a gene. The germline gives CDR1 LGHNA, CDR2 YNFKEQ. This chain's CDR3 is CASSQDLAGVRADTQYF. The CDR3 nucleotides are TGTGCCAGCAGCCAAGACTTAGCGGGAGTGAGAGCTGATACGCAGTATTTT.

The chain joins TRBV11-3 to TRBJ2-1; 13 nucleotides align to TRBD2. Trimming cost V 5 bases and J 9 bases; bases outside gene matches: 7. The CDR3 sequence is 15 residues long. CDR1 SGHNT and CDR2 YENEEA come from the germline V gene. CDR3 region: CASSHGLAGDREQFF. As DNA, the CDR3 is TGTGCCAGCAGCCACGGACTAGCGGGAGATCGTGAGCAGTTCTTC.

The chain has TRBV12-3 or TRBV12-4 and TRBJ1-2, with unresolved D. The V and J ends lost 5 bases and 4 bases respectively, with 20 bases between them. This CDR3 is built from 16 residues. The CDR3 nucleotides are TGTGCCAGCAGTCTAGGGCGGCAGCGAGCTCTCTATGGCTACACCTTC. It codes for CASSLGRQRALYGYTF.

The chain joins TRBV20-1 to TRBJ1-2; D call uncertain. V lost 3 bases and J 5 bases, leaving 10 bases between the germline ends. CDR3 size: 12 residues. Germline assignment: CDR1 DFQATT and CDR2 SNEGSKA (reference sequence). CDR3 residues: CSASPNLYGYTF. CDR3 DNA: TGCAGTGCTAGTCCCAATCTTTATGGCTACACCTTC.